This is a list of T cell receptor beta chains from one sample in a study of blood T cell repertoires in COVID-19. Only in-frame clones appear in the TCRdb table, and some are missing; sequencing was by immunoSEQ multiplex PCR. The sample carries 50,000 to 65,000 clones, roughly 92% recorded once. The sequenced sample was peripheral blood. These receptors were collected from a human donor in a cohort sampled during active COVID-19. Both conserved end residues are part of each CDR3. The D gene is left open where the match is weak. The listing skips clone size in some rows; elsewhere it reads once, few, many or a size class.

v_gene	abundance	d_gene	j_gene	CDR3aa	CDR3nt
TRBV24-1	NA	NA	TRBJ2-1	CATSDGDQRRFF	TGTGCCACCAGTGACGGGGATCAGCGTCGGTTCTTC
TRBV30	NA	NA	TRBJ1-2	CAWSPVPSYGYTF	TGTGCCTGGAGTCCAGTGCCCAGTTATGGCTACACCTTC
TRBV4-1	NA	NA	TRBJ1-1	CASTRNGWDTEAFF	TGCGCCAGCACCAGAAACGGGTGGGACACTGAAGCTTTCTTT
TRBV4-2	NA	NA	TRBJ2-3	CASSHQTNLASTDTQYF	TGTGCCAGCAGCCACCAGACTAATCTAGCGAGCACAGATACGCAGTATTTT
TRBV6-1	NA	NA	TRBJ2-2	CASSELGGANTGELFF	TGTGCCAGCAGTGAACTTGGCGGGGCGAACACCGGGGAGCTGTTTTTT
TRBV7-2	NA	TRBD1	TRBJ2-3	CASSLGTGYTDTQYF	TGTGCCAGCAGCTTGGGGACAGGCTACACAGATACGCAGTATTTT
TRBV5-4	once	NA	TRBJ1-2	CASSHGTQYGYTF	TGTGCCAGCAGCCACGGGACACAGTATGGCTACACCTTC
TRBV18	NA	TRBD1	TRBJ2-7	CASSVGRDRDKQYF	TGTGCCAGCTCAGTGGGTAGAGACAGGGATAAGCAGTACTTC
TRBV27	NA	TRBD2	TRBJ2-5	CASSRRGLAGEYF	TGTGCCAGCAGCCGGAGAGGACTAGCGGGAGAATACTTC
TRBV2	NA	NA	TRBJ1-2	CASSSRVTNYGYTF	TGTGCCAGCAGTTCACGGGTAACTAACTATGGCTACACCTTC
TRBV10-3	NA	TRBD1	TRBJ1-1	CALTGEVTEAFF	TGTGCCTTAACAGGGGAGGTCACTGAAGCTTTCTTT
TRBV5-4	NA	TRBD1	TRBJ1-4	CASSPRTGANEKLFF	TGTGCCAGCAGCCCAAGGACAGGCGCTAATGAAAAACTGTTTTTT
TRBV6-5	NA	NA	TRBJ2-7	CASSQGSYEQYF	TGTGCCAGCAGCCAGGGATCTTACGAGCAGTACTTC
TRBV21-1	NA	NA	TRBJ2-7	CASSKARAPGVHEQYF	TGTGCCAGCAGCAAAGCGCGCGCCCCAGGGGTACACGAGCAGTACTTC
TRBV6-5	NA	NA	TRBJ2-7	CASSLGRRYEQYF	TGTGCCAGCAGCCTAGGCCGGCGCTACGAGCAGTACTTC
TRBV18	NA	TRBD1	TRBJ1-4	CASSPRQGEGKLFF	TGTGCCAGCTCACCCAGACAGGGGGAAGGAAAACTGTTTTTT
TRBV28	NA	TRBD2	TRBJ2-1	CAPRGGGVSNEQFF	TGTGCTCCCCGGGGGGGAGGAGTAAGTAATGAGCAGTTCTTC
TRBV7-9	NA	TRBD1	TRBJ1-1	CASSLGTGLATEAFF	TGTGCCAGCAGCTTAGGGACAGGGTTGGCAACTGAAGCTTTCTTT
TRBV3-1/TRBV3-2	NA	TRBD1	TRBJ1-4	CASSQDLGTGVEKLFF	TGTGCCAGCAGCCAAGATTTGGGGACAGGGGTTGAAAAACTGTTTTTT
TRBV19	once	TRBD1	TRBJ1-4	CASRTQGAGEKLFF	TGTGCCAGTAGGACACAGGGGGCTGGGGAAAAACTGTTTTTT
TRBV3-1/TRBV3-2	NA	NA	TRBJ2-1	CASTSGDNEQFF	TGTGCCAGCACATCGGGGGACAATGAGCAGTTCTTC
TRBV28	NA	NA	TRBJ1-2	CASSFGHSGYTF	TGTGCCAGCAGTTTTGGACACAGCGGCTACACCTTC
TRBV2	NA	NA	TRBJ2-7	CATRRGRSSYEQYF	TGTGCCACCCGGAGGGGCAGGAGCTCCTACGAGCAGTACTTC
TRBV6-5	NA	NA	TRBJ1-2	CASSQGMYGYTF	TGTGCCAGCAGTCAGGGAATGTATGGCTACACCTTC
TRBV28	NA	TRBD1	TRBJ2-6	CASSDTGGGANVLTF	TGTGCCAGCAGTGACACAGGGGGTGGGGCCAACGTCCTGACTTTC
TRBV7-3	NA	NA	TRBJ2-3	CASSRYRDGGTQYF	TGTGCCAGCAGCCGCTACCGAGACGGGGGTACGCAGTATTTT
TRBV5-4	NA	NA	TRBJ2-5	CASSLGLSGYSKETQYF	TGTGCCAGCAGCTTGGGATTGAGCGGCTATTCAAAAGAGACCCAGTACTTC
TRBV5-6	NA	NA	TRBJ1-6	CASSGNLPGQEDSPLHF	TGTGCCAGCAGCGGAAACCTACCGGGACAAGAGGACTCACCCCTCCACTTT
TRBV7-2	NA	TRBD1	TRBJ2-3	CASSLQGSLADTQYF	TGTGCCAGCAGCCTACAGGGGTCGCTCGCAGATACGCAGTATTTT
TRBV6-2/TRBV6-3	NA	TRBD1	TRBJ1-4	CASSGQETGREKLFF	TGTGCCAGCAGTGGCCAGGAGACAGGGCGGGAAAAACTGTTTTTT
TRBV19	NA	NA	TRBJ1-4	CASSILTGGGRKEKLFF	TGTGCCAGTAGTATCCTGACAGGAGGCGGCCGTAAAGAAAAACTGTTTTTT
TRBV4-2	NA	TRBD2	TRBJ2-7	CASSTRTSGGYGYEQYF	TGTGCCAGCAGCACCCGGACTAGCGGGGGATATGGGTACGAGCAGTACTTC
TRBV30	NA	NA	TRBJ2-7	CAWSYGDEQYF	TGTGCCTGGAGCTATGGAGACGAGCAGTACTTC
TRBV7-6	NA	TRBD1	TRBJ2-7	CASSRDRASNEQYF	TGTGCCAGCAGCCGGGACAGGGCAAGCAACGAGCAGTACTTC
TRBV18	NA	TRBD1	TRBJ1-6	CASSPGTGNSPLHF	TGTGCCAGCTCCCCCGGGACAGGGAACTCACCCCTCCACTTT
TRBV7-9	NA	NA	TRBJ1-2	CASSSPLYGDGYTF	TGTGCCAGCAGCTCCCCATTATACGGAGATGGCTACACCTTC
TRBV4-2	NA	NA	TRBJ1-1	CASSQEAVMNTEAFF	TGTGCCAGCAGCCAAGAGGCGGTAATGAACACTGAAGCTTTCTTT
TRBV6-6	NA	TRBD2	TRBJ2-5	CATLGLDLGAQYF	TGTGCCACCCTTGGACTAGACCTAGGGGCCCAGTACTTC
TRBV5-1	NA	TRBD2	TRBJ2-2	CASSLALDSGMGGELFF	TGCGCCAGCAGCTTGGCTCTGGATAGCGGGATGGGCGGGGAGCTGTTTTTT
TRBV7-2	NA	NA	TRBJ2-5	CASSTKWTASSETQYF	TGTGCCAGCAGCACAAAATGGACAGCATCCTCCGAGACCCAGTACTTC
TRBV3-1/TRBV3-2	NA	TRBD2	TRBJ2-3	CASSRHSLTSGGGDTQYF	TGTGCCAGCAGCCGACACTCTTTGACTAGCGGGGGGGGTGATACGCAGTATTTT
TRBV20-1	NA	NA	TRBJ1-2	CSAREEEGYTF	TGCAGTGCTAGAGAGGAGGAGGGCTACACCTTC
TRBV19	NA	TRBD2	TRBJ2-1	CASSMGGGADEQFF	TGTGCCAGTAGTATGGGGGGGGGAGCGGATGAGCAGTTCTTC
TRBV5-6	NA	NA	TRBJ2-7	CASSLYPVSYEQYF	TGTGCCAGCAGCTTGTACCCAGTCTCCTACGAGCAGTACTTC
TRBV2	NA	NA	TRBJ2-7	CASTVGFGEQYF	TGTGCCAGCACGGTCGGGTTCGGCGAGCAGTACTTC